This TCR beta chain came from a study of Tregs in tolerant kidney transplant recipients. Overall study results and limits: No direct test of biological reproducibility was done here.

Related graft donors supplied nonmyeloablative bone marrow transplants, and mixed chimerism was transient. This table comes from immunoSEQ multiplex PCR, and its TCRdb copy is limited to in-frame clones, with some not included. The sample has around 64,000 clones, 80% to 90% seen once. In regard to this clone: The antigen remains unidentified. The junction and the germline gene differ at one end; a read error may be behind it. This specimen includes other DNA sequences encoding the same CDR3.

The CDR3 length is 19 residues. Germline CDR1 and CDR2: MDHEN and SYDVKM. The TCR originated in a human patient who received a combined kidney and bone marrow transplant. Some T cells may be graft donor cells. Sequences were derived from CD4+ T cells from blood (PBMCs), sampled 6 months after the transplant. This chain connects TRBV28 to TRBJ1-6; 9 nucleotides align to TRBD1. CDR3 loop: CASSFFDLQGANYNSPLHF. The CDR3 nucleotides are TGTGCCAGCAGTTTTTTTGACCTACAGGGGGCGAACTATAATTCCCCCCTCCACTTT.